This TCR beta chain originates from a study of T-cell memory formation after mild COVID-19 (dated by TCRdb to about 2021). Looking at the study overall: Most TCR sequence clusters were specific to one of the two donors. Two young, previously healthy adult volunteers, one female and one male, were included in the cohort. In a couple of donors, T-cell clones that expanded and contracted after mild COVID-19 were followed by sequencing TCRalpha and TCRbeta repertoires longitudinally. Here is what the overall study found, with its caveats: The study covered only a couple of mild cases, and larger cohorts including severe cases with pre-infection samples were considered necessary. Contracting CD4+ clones were located mainly in the CM and EM memory subsets, whereas CD8+ clones were found to be enriched in EMRA. Clones contracting from day 15 to 85 had balanced CD4/CD8 phenotypes, while a second wave expanding from day 15 to 37 was biased towards CD4+. The detection of some responding clones in pre-infection memory suggests that pre-existing cross-reactive memory T cells joined the SARS-CoV-2 response. The second-wave clones that peaked on day 37 were not confirmed to be SARS-CoV-2 specific.

PBMCs were isolated by Ficoll-Paque density gradient centrifugation. Remarks on this clonotype: Its antigen has not been determined. No base quality information exists; no much larger clone differs at one position.

Instrument used: Illumina NovaSeq 6000. cDNA libraries for TCRalpha and TCRbeta were prepared by 5'RACE using constant-segment primers, with sample barcodes and unique molecular identifiers added. RNA was extracted from every sample with Trizol reagent. Libraries were amplified in two PCR steps, with a second sample barcode and Illumina TruSeq adapters added in the second step. Libraries were sequenced on an Illumina NovaSeq with 2 x 150 bp paired-end reads. The study's processing was this. Reads were demultiplexed and collapsed into UMI-guided consensus sequences with migec v1.2.7. Using mixcr v2.1.11, UMI consensuses were aligned to TRA and TRB V and J templates and then assembled into clonotypes. Expanded or contracted clonotypes were those called significant by both edgeR and NoisET, with noise models trained on biological replicates. For edgeR calls, the thresholds were a false discovery rate-adjusted p below 0.01 and a log2 fold-change of 1. PCA with hierarchical clustering of max-normalized trajectories of the 1000 most abundant clonotypes was used as exploratory dynamics analysis. Separately sequenced CD4+ and CD8+ repertoires were used to assign a CD4 or CD8 phenotype to each responding clone. TCRdb reran the public reads through fastp at Q25 and MiXCR, keeping productive beta chains. Entries are consolidated by CDR3 protein sequence, retaining the most common genes and DNA. The V and J calls, along with clone size, are taken from TCRdb and not from the paper's own processing. This sample gives 85,000 to 120,000 distinct CDR3 sequences in total; about an eighth of them show up just once. Around 25% of the sample comes from the top ten.

The CDR3, cysteine through phenylalanine, is 14 amino acids long. Solely the CDR3 DNA is kept, with 42 bases framed from the first base. V is shortened by 7 bases, J by 0 bases, and the region joining them spans 12 bases. CDR1 and CDR2 are read off the germline V gene as MNHEY and SVGAGI. The rearranged chain carries TRBV6-5 and TRBJ1-1; a confident D gene designation cannot be given. The sequenced sample was PBMCs or a T cell subset sorted from them (not recorded which). The clonotype originates from an adult woman who had mild COVID-19 (a few samples of this study predate the infection). The sample titles of this study are shuffled in the database, so cell type and time point are left out; the donor was told from shared clones. The base sequence is TGTGCCAGCACCCGAGCGGGTATGAACACTGAAGCTTTCTTT. This is translated as CASTRAGMNTEAFF.